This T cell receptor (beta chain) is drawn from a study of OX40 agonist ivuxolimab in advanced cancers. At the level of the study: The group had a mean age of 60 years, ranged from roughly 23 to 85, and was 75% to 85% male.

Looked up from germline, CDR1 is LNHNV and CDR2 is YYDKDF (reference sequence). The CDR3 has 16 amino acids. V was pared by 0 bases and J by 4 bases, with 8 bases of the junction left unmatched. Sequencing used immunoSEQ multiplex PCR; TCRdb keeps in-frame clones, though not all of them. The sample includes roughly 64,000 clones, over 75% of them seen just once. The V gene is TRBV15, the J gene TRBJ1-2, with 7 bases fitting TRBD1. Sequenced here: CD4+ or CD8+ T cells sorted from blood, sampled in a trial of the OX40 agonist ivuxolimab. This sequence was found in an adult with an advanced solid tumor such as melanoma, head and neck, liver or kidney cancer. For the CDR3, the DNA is TGTGCCACCAGCAGAGAGCTGACAGGGCGTAGCTATGGCTACACCTTC. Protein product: CATSRELTGRSYGYTF.